This passage covers 29 T cell receptor beta chains from one sample sequenced in a study of T cells after yellow fever vaccination. MiXCR, applied by TCRdb to the 5' RACE reads, yields one record per CDR3 protein. Among about 630,000 distinct CDR3 sequences listed, 10% to 15% were seen once. The input for sequencing was PBMCs, taken on the day of the yellow fever booster vaccination. The source is a man younger than 45 who received the YFV17D yellow fever vaccine.

There are a few counts of this clonotype. The chain carries TRBV6-2 or TRBV6-3 and TRBJ2-2, with D maybe TRBD2 (6 bases). The CDR3 length is 12 residues. CDR1 is MNHEY and CDR2 is SVGEGT in the germline V gene. With 6 bases removed from V and 11 bases from J, the gap between germline ends came to 13 bases. CDR3 region: CASRKGLEELFF. In DNA form, the CDR3 reads TGTGCCAGCAGAAAGGGACTCGAAGAGCTGTTTTTT.

This chain uses TRBV9 with TRBJ2-1; TRBD2 might be the D (6 bases). This CDR3 has 13 amino acids. The V gene's germline CDR1 is SGDLS and CDR2 YYNGEE. The V end was cut by 3 bases, the J end by 6 bases, with 10 bases between. The chain's CDR3 is CASSGTTFNEQFF. In DNA form, the CDR3 reads TGTGCCAGCAGCGGGACTACATTCAATGAGCAGTTCTTC.

The chain recombines TRBV20-1 with TRBJ2-2, with TRBD2 identical over 8 bases. The CDR3 contains 16 residues. Per the germline V gene, CDR1 is DFQATT and CDR2 is SNEGSKA (reference sequence). Losses at the gene ends were 0 bases for V and 5 bases for J; bases not matched to a gene: 8. As DNA, the CDR3 is TGCAGTGCTAGAGATTTAACAGCGGGAGATACCGGGGAGCTGTTTTTT. This encodes CSARDLTAGDTGELFF.

J is TRBJ2-2 and V is TRBV7-2; 7 positions match TRBD1. Germline CDR1 and CDR2: SGHTA and FQGNSA. This CDR3 is 15 amino acids long. After removal of 0 bases from V and 6 bases from J, the junction contained 4 bases not matched to a gene. CDR3 bases: TGTGCCAGCAGCTTAGCGTCAGGGACAGCCGGGGAGCTGTTTTTT. This encodes CASSLASGTAGELFF.

As for this clonotype: The junction shows a germline mismatch at one end, possibly a read error. V is TRBV9 and J is TRBJ1-3, with no clear D. The CDR3 spans 16 residues. Germline V CDR1 and CDR2: SGDLS, YYNGEE. The CDR3 DNA is TGTGCCAGCAGCGGACCCGACATCTTCTCTGGAAACACCATATTTTTT. Its translation: CASSGPDIFSGNTIFF.

This clonotype came up many times. The chain is built from TRBV7-9 and TRBJ2-7, with D perhaps matching TRBD1 (6 bases). The CDR3 sequence is 13 residues long. From germline, CDR1 is SEHNR and CDR2 FQNEAQ (reference sequence). Trimming removed 6 bases at V and 7 bases at J, with 16 bases between. The CDR3, as DNA: TGTGCCAGCAGAAGGGCAGGGGCGCGAGAGCAGTACTTC. Its translation: CASRRAGAREQYF.

The V call is TRBV5-1, the J call TRBJ2-3; possible D gene TRBD1, 6 bases. CDR3 length: 15 amino acids. Between the trimmed V and J ends, which lost 5 bases and 4 bases, there was a span of 17 bases. Germline V lookup: CDR1 SGHRS, CDR2 YFSETQ. Written as DNA, the CDR3 is TGCGCCAGCAGACAACAGGGCGGTAGCGCAGATACGCAGTATTTT. It specifies CASRQQGGSADTQYF.

This clonotype was found a few times. This CDR3 reads CSARDDGLAGGHEQFF. CDR3 coding DNA: TGCAGTGCTAGAGATGATGGGCTAGCGGGAGGTCATGAGCAGTTCTTC. The rearrangement links TRBV20-1 to TRBJ2-1; 11 bases are shared with TRBD2. The CDR3 contains 16 residues. Germline CDR1 DFQATT, CDR2 SNEGSKA (reference sequence). The V segment lost 0 bases and the J segment 8 bases; nucleotides outside the gene matches: 9.

The chain has TRBV5-5 and TRBJ2-1; 9 nucleotides align to TRBD2. CDR1 and CDR2 from the germline V gene are SGHKS and YYEKEE (reference sequence). J was trimmed by 7 bases and V by 5 bases; bases with no gene match: 13. CDR3 size: 16 residues. The CDR3 sequence: CASSQVAGGPGNEQFF. The CDR3 coding sequence is TGTGCCAGCAGTCAGGTGGCGGGAGGGCCAGGGAATGAGCAGTTCTTC.

This clonotype was counted only a few times. V gene TRBV7-8 combines with J gene TRBJ2-4; 8 bases are shared with TRBD1. The CDR3 sequence is 15 residues long. Germline CDR1 is SGHVS and CDR2 is FQNEAQ. V lost 5 bases and J lost 9; bases outside the gene matches: 12. In DNA, the CDR3 is TGTGCCAGCAGCCCTTACTGGACAGGGCTCCCCATTCAGTACTTC. Amino acids: CASSPYWTGLPIQYF.

As concerns this clonotype: Its ends do not fully match the called genes, so a read error is possible. The V gene is TRBV4-3, the J gene TRBJ1-5; a weak D match, TRBD1 (5 bases). This CDR3 is 17 amino acids long. Germline V lookup: CDR1 LGHNA, CDR2 YSLEER. The CDR3 DNA sequence: TGCGCCAGCAGCCAAGAGCCCCGGCCGGGACCAAATCAGTCCCAGCATTTT. Residues: CASSQEPRPGPNQSQHF.

This chain joins TRBV27 and TRBJ2-1, with a weak D call TRBD2 (6 bases). The V end lost 8 bases, the J end lost 3 bases, and 17 bases lay between the germline ends. Per the germline V gene, CDR1 is MNHEY and CDR2 is SMNVEV (reference sequence). The CDR3 has 15 amino acids. Here the CDR3 reads CASGRNGGNYNEQFF. In nucleotides, the CDR3 is TGTGCCAGCGGACGAAATGGCGGGAACTACAATGAGCAGTTCTTC.

This clonotype was observed a handful of times. V and J are TRBV10-1 and TRBJ2-1; D gene uncertain. Trimming stripped 2 bases from V and 5 bases from J, with 7 bases between. This CDR3 spans 13 amino acids. Germline V CDR1 and CDR2: WNHNN, SYGVQD (reference sequence). The CDR3 is CASSEGNNNEQFF. CDR3 bases: TGCGCCAGCAGTGAGGGCAACAACAATGAGCAGTTCTTC.

This clonotype showed up many times. The gene calls are TRBV6-2 or TRBV6-3 and TRBJ2-1; no clear D gene. Per the germline V gene, CDR1 is MNHEY and CDR2 is SVGEGT. The germline V and J ends were trimmed by 7 bases and 5 bases, with 12 bases remaining between them. CDR3 size: 13 residues. The DNA of the CDR3 is TGTGCCAGCAAGATTACTCCGGACAATGAGCAGTTCTTC. Its translation is CASKITPDNEQFF.

V gene TRBV10-3 combines with J gene TRBJ2-1; 9 nucleotides align to TRBD2. V trimming: 7 bases; J trimming: 8 bases; junction bases outside the gene matches: 9. The CDR3 extends over 14 amino acids. CDR1 is ENHRY, CDR2 SYGVKD, per germline. CDR3 sequence reads: CAIKRGLAIDEQFF. The CDR3 DNA reads TGTGCCATCAAGCGGGGACTAGCAATCGATGAGCAGTTCTTC.

V gene TRBV7-2 combines with J gene TRBJ2-7, with TRBD2 matching 9 bases. V was clipped by 5 bases and J by 2 bases; unmatched bases: 7. Germline CDR1 and CDR2: SGHTA and FQGNSA. The CDR3 runs 15 residues. CDR3 in DNA: TGTGCCAGCAGCCGAATTATAGCGGGGGCCTACGAGCAGTACTTC. It is translated as CASSRIIAGAYEQYF.

This clonotype was seen more than once but under ten times. The rearrangement uses TRBV20-1 and TRBJ1-3, with D hard to call. Germline V lookup: CDR1 DFQATT, CDR2 SNEGSKA (reference sequence). This CDR3 is 12 amino acids long. The V end was cut by 5 bases, the J end by 4 bases, with 9 bases between. CDR3 bases: TGCAGTGCTGGGGATTCGGGAAACACCATATATTTT. The encoded protein is CSAGDSGNTIYF.

Only a few counts were recorded for this clonotype. J is TRBJ1-2 and V is TRBV20-1; TRBD1 might be the D (6 bases). Trimming took 4 bases from V and 3 from J, leaving 12 bases between them. Germline V lookup: CDR1 DFQATT, CDR2 SNEGSKA (reference sequence). CDR3 length: 13 residues. Here the CDR3 reads CSATRGYDYGYTF. CDR3 DNA: TGCAGTGCTACCAGGGGATATGACTATGGCTACACCTTC.

The chain has TRBV11-3 and TRBJ2-1; TRBD2 aligns across 10 bases. Germline V lookup: CDR1 SGHNT, CDR2 YENEEA. The CDR3 sequence is 16 residues long. With V trimmed by 0 bases and J by 9 bases, 8 bases remained unmatched. The CDR3 DNA reads as TGTGCCAGCAGCTTAGACGGAGCGGGAGGGCTCGGTGAGCAGTTCTTC. This codes for CASSLDGAGGLGEQFF.

This CDR3 reads CASSSPIRDRENTIYF. CDR3 coding DNA: TGTGCCAGCAGTTCACCTATCCGGGACAGGGAAAACACCATATATTTT. This chain connects TRBV7-6 to TRBJ1-3; 9 nucleotides agree with TRBD1. CDR1 and CDR2 from the germline V gene are SGHVS and FNYEAQ. The CDR3 has 16 residues. V dropped 6 bases and J dropped 6; count of bases not matched to a gene: 12.

This clonotype was seen repeatedly, ten times or more. The rearrangement links TRBV5-4 to TRBJ2-7; D perhaps matches TRBD2 (5 bases). There are 13 residues in the CDR3. From germline, CDR1 is SGHNT and CDR2 YYREEE (reference sequence). The V gene lost 7 bases and the J gene lost 1 base, with 12 bases spanning the gap. CDR3 sequence reads: CASSLERSYEQYF. The CDR3 bases are TGTGCCAGCTCATTAGAGCGGTCCTACGAGCAGTACTTC.

The V gene is TRBV6-2 or TRBV6-3, the J gene TRBJ2-1; the match to TRBD2 covers 7 bases. The germline gives CDR1 MNHEY, CDR2 SVGEGT. V shed 5 bases and J 0 bases; nucleotides not matched to a gene: 7. This CDR3 contains 16 residues. CDR3 sequence reads: CASSTLGGSSYNEQFF. CDR3 coding DNA: TGTGCCAGCAGTACCCTAGGCGGGAGCTCCTACAATGAGCAGTTCTTC.

Only a few counts were recorded for this clonotype. The rearrangement joins TRBV7-9 to TRBJ2-1; D may be TRBD2 (5 bases). The V end was cut by 1 base, the J end by 8 bases, with 9 bases between. The germline V gene has CDR1 SEHNR and CDR2 FQNEAQ (reference sequence). The CDR3 is 13 amino acids. CDR3: CASSLGFSDEQFF. The CDR3, as DNA: TGTGCCAGCAGCTTAGGATTTAGCGATGAGCAGTTCTTC.

There are a few counts of this clonotype. The chain is built from TRBV10-1 and TRBJ2-3; D unresolved. Deletions cut 3 bases from V and 4 bases from J, with 14 bases between. Looked up from germline, CDR1 is WNHNN and CDR2 is SYGVQD (reference sequence). The CDR3 totals 15 residues. CDR3 sequence reads: CASSESGSGADTQYF. The CDR3 region has the DNA TGCGCCAGCAGTGAAAGTGGTAGTGGGGCAGATACGCAGTATTTT.

This clonotype was detected a few times. The gene calls are TRBV9 and TRBJ2-1; D possibly corresponds to TRBD2 (6 bases). The CDR3 loop spans 15 amino acids. Looked up from germline, CDR1 is SGDLS and CDR2 is YYNGEE. V was pared by 3 bases and J by 5 bases, with 15 bases between. The CDR3 region is CASSAWGEPDNEQFF. CDR3 bases: TGTGCCAGCAGCGCGTGGGGGGAGCCGGACAATGAGCAGTTCTTC.

Remarks on this clonotype: One base away lies a much larger clone, so this may be a sequencing read error. This chain connects TRBV4-3 to TRBJ2-7; TRBD2 aligns across 9 bases. The CDR3 has 15 amino acids. V gave up 4 bases and J gave up 2 bases; unmatched junction bases: 6. The germline CDR1 and CDR2 sequences are LGHNA and YSLEER. CDR3 sequence reads: CASSLNLAGPYEQYF. CDR3 DNA: TGCGCCAGCAGCCTAAATCTAGCGGGACCCTACGAGCAGTACTTC.

The chain links TRBV4-3 to TRBJ2-1, with TRBD2 matching over 10 bases. V was clipped by 4 bases and J by 10 bases; unmatched bases: 13. The CDR3 loop spans 16 amino acids. Germline CDR1 and CDR2: LGHNA and YSLEER. This CDR3 is CASSRQGLAGVDEQFF. CDR3 nucleotides: TGCGCCAGCAGCCGACAGGGCCTAGCGGGAGTCGACGAGCAGTTCTTC.

V gene TRBV29-1 combines with J gene TRBJ2-4; tentatively, D is TRBD1 (5 bases). Germline CDR1 is SQVTM and CDR2 is ANQGSEA. V was cut by 2 bases and J by 9 bases, with 17 bases left in between. The CDR3 sequence is 14 residues long. The CDR3 is CSVENYRTKGIQYF. CDR3 nucleotides: TGCAGCGTTGAAAATTATCGGACAAAGGGCATTCAGTACTTC. Together with reference TRBV29-1 and TRBJ2-4, the CDR3 gives the full variable domain: SAVISQKPSRDICQRGTSLTIQCQVDSQVTMMFWYRQQPGQSLTLIATANQGSEATYESGFVIDKFPISRPNLTFSTLTVSNMSPEDSSIYLCSVENYRTKGIQYFGAGTRLSVL.

The chain joins TRBV29-1 to TRBJ1-2; D is unclear. CDR3 length equals 13 residues. The germline V gene has CDR1 SQVTM and CDR2 ANQGSEA. Trimming took 5 bases from V and 4 from J, leaving 14 bases between them. DNA of the CDR3: TGCAGCGTTCTTTACAACCCCGGCTATGGCTACACCTTC. Translated, it gives CSVLYNPGYGYTF.